The next 9 T cell receptor beta chains were all read from a single sample in a study of blood T cell repertoires in COVID-19. TCRdb's table, derived via immunoSEQ multiplex PCR, lists solely in-frame clones and lacks some. The table lists around 130,000 clones, roughly 86% of them singletons. Sequenced material: peripheral blood. The receptors come from a woman aged 50 to 60 who had recovered from COVID-19.

This clone was picked up a small number of times. This chain uses TRBV24-1 with TRBJ1-2, with D possibly being TRBD1 (6 bases). Germline V gene sequence: CDR1 KGHDR, CDR2 SFDVKD. CDR3 length equals 14 residues. Trimming took off 7 bases at V and 3 bases at J, with 14 bases between the two ends. Written as DNA, the CDR3 is TGTGCCACCAGCGGTGGACAGAACCACTATGGCTACACCTTC. It specifies CATSGGQNHYGYTF.

This rearrangement joins TRBV5-6 to TRBJ1-2; 7 bases are a match to TRBD1. CDR3 length: 13 residues. V shed 4 bases, J shed 4 bases, and the junction held 4 bases outside the gene matches. Germline V gene data show CDR1 as SGHDT and CDR2 as YYEEEE. CDR3: CASSPWDSYGYTF. CDR3 in DNA: TGTGCCAGCAGCCCATGGGACAGCTATGGCTACACCTTC. Based on the CDR3 plus reference TRBV5-6 and TRBJ1-2, the full variable domain is DAGVTQSPTHLIKTRGQQVTLRCSPKSGHDTVSWYQQALGQGPQFIFQYYEEEERQRGNFPDRFSGHQFPNYSSELNVNALLLGDSALYLCASSPWDSYGYTFGSGTRLTVV.

The chain employs TRBV27 and TRBJ2-5; 11 bases are a match to TRBD2. The germline CDR1 and CDR2 sequences are MNHEY and SMNVEV (reference sequence). This CDR3 is 15 amino acids long. J lost 7 bases, V lost 4 bases, and 8 bases had no gene match. CDR3 bases: TGTGCCAGCAGTTCTGCTAGCGGGAGGAGGGGGACCCAGTACTTC. Protein product: CASSSASGRRGTQYF.

V usage is TRBV2 and J usage is TRBJ2-2, with D perhaps TRBD1 (6 bases). The CDR3 is 13 amino acids. CDR1 and CDR2 (germline): SNHLY, FYNNEI. Trimming left V 8 bases short and J 4 bases short, with 11 bases between. The CDR3 sequence is CASGQGRTGELFF. CDR3 in DNA: TGTGCCAGCGGGCAGGGGCGCACCGGGGAGCTGTTTTTT.

This chain joins TRBV19 and TRBJ1-1; D uncertain. There are 15 residues in the CDR3. V was cut by 3 bases and J by 0 bases, with 11 bases left in between. Germline lookup yields CDR1 LNHDA and CDR2 SQIVND (reference sequence). Written as DNA, the CDR3 is TGTGCCAGTAGTATTGTCCGCGGGATGAACACTGAAGCTTTCTTT. Amino acids: CASSIVRGMNTEAFF.

J is TRBJ1-5 and V is TRBV28, with D perhaps TRBD1 (6 bases). Trimming pared 5 bases from V and 7 bases from J, leaving 9 bases between. Germline CDR1 reads MDHEN; CDR2 reads SYDVKM. The CDR3 is 12 residues long. Written as DNA, the CDR3 is TGTGCCAGCAGTCCGGACAGCCAGCCCCAGCATTTT. Translated: CASSPDSQPQHF.

This rearrangement joins TRBV18 to TRBJ1-2; no clear D gene. V shed 1 base and J shed 5 bases, with 14 bases lying between them. CDR3 length: 15 amino acids. The germline V gene encodes CDR1 KGHSH and CDR2 LQKENI. The CDR3: CASSPQTAKNYGYTF. The CDR3 nucleotides are TGTGCCAGCTCACCACAAACAGCCAAGAATTATGGCTACACCTTC.

This chain connects TRBV11-2 to TRBJ2-7, with 10 bases lining up with TRBD2. The CDR3 loop spans 14 amino acids. Germline values: CDR1 SGHAT, CDR2 FQNNGV. J gave up 2 bases and V 5 bases, and 3 bases lay outside the gene matches. CDR3 nucleotides: TGTGCCAGCAGCGAACTAGCGGGGACCTACGAGCAGTACTTC. Translation gives CASSELAGTYEQYF. Full variable domain (missing parts from reference TRBV11-2 and TRBJ2-7): EAGVAQSPRYKIIEKRQSVAFWCNPISGHATLYWYQQILGQGPKLLIQFQNNGVVDDSQLPKDRFSAERLKGVDSTLKIQPAKLEDSAVYLCASSELAGTYEQYFGPGTRLTVT.

The chain recombines TRBV5-1 with TRBJ2-3, with D maybe TRBD1 (6 bases). Looked up from germline, CDR1 is SGHRS and CDR2 is YFSETQ. The CDR3 has 13 amino acids. Trimming removed 3 bases from V and 2 bases from J, with 7 bases in between. In DNA form, the CDR3 reads TGCGCCAGCAGCTGGGACAACACAGATACGCAGTATTTT. This sequence encodes CASSWDNTDTQYF.